The 11 T cell receptor beta chains below were found in one sample sequenced in a study of blood T cell repertoires in COVID-19 (dated by TCRdb to 2018 to 2020). Libraries were made using the immunoSEQ multiplex PCR assay. Entries here come from immuneACCESS through TCRdb and include only in-frame sequences with V and J called. Some clones fail to appear in such tables; in the studies checked, an unresolved V gene covers under half of the shortfall, and the cause of the remainder is unknown. The sample table holds 340,000 or so clones, of which around 82% were seen once. The ten top clones hold 2.5% to 3% of the sample. The specimen was peripheral blood. The receptors were sampled from a man under 40 with active or convalescent COVID-19.

The chain couples TRBV27 to TRBJ2-7; TRBD2 matches at 7 bases. V shed 7 bases and J 0 bases; nucleotides not matched to a gene: 12. The CDR3 length is 16 residues. CDR1 MNHEY and CDR2 SMNVEV come from the germline V gene (reference sequence). Here the CDR3 reads CASTHSRAGLSYEQYF. The CDR3, as DNA: TGTGCCAGCACCCACTCCCGAGCGGGGCTCTCCTACGAGCAGTACTTC.

This chain connects TRBV7-2 to TRBJ2-3; 7 nucleotides align to TRBD1. The V gene end was trimmed by 0 bases and the J gene end by 0 bases; junction bases not matched to a gene: 0. The CDR3 extends over 15 amino acids. CDR1 and CDR2 from the germline V gene are SGHTA and FQGNSA. DNA for the CDR3: TGTGCCAGCAGCTTAGCGACAGGGAGCACAGATACGCAGTATTTT. This codes for CASSLATGSTDTQYF.

This chain joins TRBV19 and TRBJ1-2, with TRBD1 identical over 9 bases. The ends lost 8 bases at V and 4 bases at J; junction bases unmatched: 5. Looked up from germline, CDR1 is LNHDA and CDR2 is SQIVND (reference sequence). CDR3 size: 13 residues. CDR3 protein: CASHRGPFYGYTF. The CDR3 DNA reads TGTGCCAGTCACAGGGGGCCATTCTATGGCTACACCTTC.

This clone has ten or more counts. The rearrangement uses TRBV5-4 and TRBJ1-1, with 9 bases identical to TRBD1. J gave up 5 bases and V 4 bases, and 6 bases lay outside the gene matches. CDR1 SGHNT and CDR2 YYREEE come from the germline V gene (reference sequence). This CDR3 comprises 14 residues. The CDR3 is CASSPGQGGTEAFF. In DNA form, the CDR3 reads TGTGCCAGCAGCCCGGGACAGGGAGGGACTGAAGCTTTCTTT. Using reference TRBV5-4 and TRBJ1-1 for the parts outside the CDR3, the full variable domain is ETGVTQSPTHLIKTRGQQVTLRCSSQSGHNTVSWYQQALGQGPQFIFQYYREEENGRGNFPPRFSGLQFPNYSSELNVNALELDDSALYLCASSPGQGGTEAFFGQGTRLTVV.

The chain uses TRBV4-3 and TRBJ1-1, with D unresolved. From germline, CDR1 is LGHNA and CDR2 YSLEER. CDR3 length: 14 amino acids. V was pared by 2 bases and J by 6 bases, with 13 bases between. The CDR3 DNA reads as TGCGCCAGCAGCCAACGGAGAGAGGTCTCTGAAGCTTTCTTT. It translates to CASSQRREVSEAFF.

The gene calls are TRBV7-9 and TRBJ2-5, with TRBD2 as a possible D gene (6 bases). V was trimmed by 5 bases and J by 4 bases, leaving 14 bases between them. CDR3 size: 14 residues. Germline lookup yields CDR1 SEHNR and CDR2 FQNEAQ (reference sequence). CDR3 protein: CASSVGGISETQYF. The DNA of the CDR3 is TGTGCCAGCAGCGTCGGGGGAATCTCAGAGACCCAGTACTTC.

This chain links TRBV4-1 with TRBJ1-6; maybe TRBD1 (5 bases). The germline CDR1 and CDR2 sequences are MGHRA and YSYEKL. Trimming pared 1 base from V and 9 bases from J, leaving 13 bases between. CDR3 length equals 15 residues. The DNA of the CDR3 is TGCGCCAGCAGCCAAGGGACAACTACGGGTTCACCCCTCCACTTT. Its protein is CASSQGTTTGSPLHF.

This clone was picked up a small number of times. CDR3 sequence: CASSQGLAGEVPDTQYF. CDR3 sequence (DNA): TGTGCCAGCAGCCAAGGACTAGCGGGAGAGGTCCCAGATACGCAGTATTTT. The chain joins TRBV4-2 to TRBJ2-3, with 12 positions matching TRBD2. The V segment lost 1 base and the J segment 4 bases; nucleotides outside the gene matches: 6. CDR3 size: 17 residues. Per the germline V gene, CDR1 is LGHNA and CDR2 is YNFKEQ.

The DNA for the CDR3 is TGTGCCAGCAGCGTTAGCCAGACGGGTGCTGAAGCTTTCTTT. Protein product: CASSVSQTGAEAFF. The chain is built from TRBV9 and TRBJ1-1; D is unclear. Trimming cost V 2 bases and J 6 bases, with 14 bases left between them. The V gene's germline CDR1 is SGDLS and CDR2 YYNGEE. This CDR3 comprises 14 residues.

This clone was seen just once. At one end the junction does not follow the germline gene, possibly because of a read error. The chain has TRBV6-1 and TRBJ2-4; D gene unclear. The CDR3 is 13 residues long. Germline-derived CDR1 and CDR2 are MNHNS and SASEGT. The CDR3 nucleotides read TGTGCCAGCAGAGAAGGGCCAGAAAACATTCAGTACTTC. Its protein product is CASREGPENIQYF.

This rearrangement joins TRBV4-3 to TRBJ2-2; TRBD1 aligns across 9 bases. The CDR3 is 15 residues long. V gave up 1 base and J gave up 5 bases; unmatched junction bases: 2. Germline V gene lookup returns CDR1 LGHNA and CDR2 YSLEER. CDR3 coding DNA: TGCGCCAGCAGCCAAGGAGGGACAGGGACCGGGGAGCTGTTTTTT. It encodes CASSQGGTGTGELFF.